This T cell receptor (beta chain) was recovered during a study of regulatory T cells in long-lasting Graves disease. CDR3 length equals 13 residues. Germline V gene lookup returns CDR1 SQVTM and CDR2 ANQGSEA. The V and J ends lost 4 bases and 3 bases respectively, with 10 bases between them. For TCR beta, libraries came from iRepertoire HTBI primers and Arm-PCR of CDR3 regions. TCRdb re-derived calls from the multiplex PCR reads in MiXCR, one entry per CDR3 protein. Among hundreds of thousands of distinct CDR3 sequences, 16% were seen once, and the ten largest hold about 32%. This clonotype was found many times. Its antigen is as yet unknown. General study results and limits: Persistent cases favored TRBV28, TRBJ1-2 and TRBJ2-5. Researchers reported studying only peripheral blood, not thyroid tissue.

The sample's time point: newly diagnosed GD, antithyroid drugs for less than 3 months. RNA extracted from PBMCs served as the sequencing template. These data were also filed under a second study, of T cells in Graves' hyperthyroidism and ophthalmopathy. As that report states: Patients between 18 and 65 years old had hyperthyroidism, newly diagnosed and lasting under 2 months. Blood held most thyroid clonotypes expanded above 0.001 frequency.

This receptor was identified in a man in his forties with Graves disease. The chain combines TRBV29-1 with TRBJ2-1, with D perhaps TRBD2 (6 bases). Sequenced material: peripheral blood mononuclear cells (PBMCs), taken at new diagnosis, from a patient treated with antithyroid drugs. CDR3 protein: CSVGGNLYNEQFF. CDR3 sequence (DNA): TGCAGCGTTGGCGGGAACCTCTACAATGAGCAGTTCTTC.